These 22 T cell receptor beta chains share one sample of origin, sequenced in a study of blood T cell repertoires in COVID-19. Measured with immunoSEQ multiplex PCR; TCRdb has only the in-frame clones, and not every one. The sample carries about 250,000 clones, 83% recorded once. The sample comprised peripheral blood. These TCRs come from a human donor in a cohort sampled during active COVID-19.

The chain uses TRBV7-9 and TRBJ2-3; possible D gene TRBD1, 6 bases. CDR1 is SEHNR, CDR2 FQNEAQ, per germline (reference sequence). The CDR3 has 15 residues. Deletions cut 5 bases from V and 2 bases from J, with 14 bases between. The CDR3 here is CASSQTRGLTDTQYF. CDR3 DNA: TGTGCCAGCAGCCAGACCAGGGGCCTCACAGATACGCAGTATTTT.

The chain joins TRBV5-4 to TRBJ2-5; 8 bases are a match to TRBD1. V was clipped by 4 bases and J by 1 base; unmatched bases: 3. There are 14 residues in the CDR3. Germline loops: CDR1 SGHNT, CDR2 YYREEE (reference sequence). This chain's CDR3 is CASSPRGPQETQYF. The DNA of the CDR3 is TGTGCCAGCAGCCCCAGGGGGCCCCAAGAGACCCAGTACTTC.

This chain uses TRBV5-1 with TRBJ2-7, with 8 bases that match TRBD1. This CDR3 is built from 15 residues. V was clipped by 4 bases and J by 6 bases; unmatched bases: 12. The V gene's germline CDR1 is SGHRS and CDR2 YFSETQ. The CDR3 region has the DNA TGCGCCAGCAGCCTTTCTCCCAGGGGGCGAGGCGAGCAGTACTTC. This encodes CASSLSPRGRGEQYF. The full variable domain, completed using reference TRBV5-1 and TRBJ2-7, is KAGVTQTPRYLIKTRGQQVTLSCSPISGHRSVSWYQQTPGQGLQFLFEYFSETQRNKGNFPGRFSGRQFSNSRSEMNVSTLELGDSALYLCASSLSPRGRGEQYFGPGTRLTVT.

A single count supports this clone. V and J are TRBV6-1 and TRBJ2-5; 8 bases agree with TRBD1. The CDR3 extends over 16 amino acids. V shed 0 bases and J 1 base; nucleotides not matched to a gene: 4. Germline CDR1 reads MNHNS; CDR2 reads SASEGT. The CDR3 coding sequence is TGTGCCAGCAGTGAAGCTTACAGGGGGTCCCAAGAGACCCAGTACTTC. It encodes CASSEAYRGSQETQYF.

The CDR3 DNA reads as TGCGCCAGCAGCTTGGGAGGGATAGCGGGGCAAGAGACCCAGTACTTC. The encoded protein is CASSLGGIAGQETQYF. The J gene is TRBJ2-5, the V gene TRBV5-1; 8 bases match TRBD2. The V and J ends lost 0 bases and 2 bases, in that order; junction bases with no gene match: 6. CDR3 size: 16 residues. CDR1 is SGHRS, CDR2 YFSETQ, per germline.

V and J are TRBV5-6 and TRBJ2-7, with D possibly being TRBD2 (6 bases). This CDR3 has 15 residues. V gave up 0 bases and J gave up 5 bases, with 15 bases separating them. Looked up from germline, CDR1 is SGHDT and CDR2 is YYEEEE. In nucleotides, the CDR3 is TGTGCCAGCAGCTTGGGATCGGGAGCCATCCACGAGCAGTACTTC. Translated, it gives CASSLGSGAIHEQYF. Looking up the rest from reference TRBV5-6 and TRBJ2-7 gives the full variable domain: DAGVTQSPTHLIKTRGQQVTLRCSPKSGHDTVSWYQQALGQGPQFIFQYYEEEERQRGNFPDRFSGHQFPNYSSELNVNALLLGDSALYLCASSLGSGAIHEQYFGPGTRLTVT.

This chain links TRBV9 with TRBJ2-5, with 11 bases matching TRBD2. CDR1 SGDLS and CDR2 YYNGEE come from the germline V gene. Germline trimming cut 3 bases from V and 2 bases from J; bases unmatched to any gene: 18. The length of the CDR3 is 20 residues. Here the CDR3 DNA reads TGTGCCAGCAGCGCTCTAGGAAGACTAGCGGGGCCTCGCCCGCAAGAGACCCAGTACTTC. Translating gives CASSALGRLAGPRPQETQYF. The variable domain in full, with the rest retrieved from reference TRBV9 and TRBJ2-5, is DSGVTQTPKHLITATGQRVTLRCSPRSGDLSVYWYQQSLDQGLQFLIQYYNGEERAKGNILERFSAQQFPDLHSELNLSSLELGDSALYFCASSALGRLAGPRPQETQYFGPGTRLLVL.

V and J are TRBV7-9 and TRBJ1-4; D may be TRBD1 (6 bases). Germline values: CDR1 SEHNR, CDR2 FQNEAQ (reference sequence). Trimming stripped 4 bases from V and 11 bases from J, with 20 bases between. CDR3 size: 15 residues. CDR3 residues: CASSSLGQGYEKLFF. The CDR3 DNA reads TGTGCCAGCAGCTCCTTGGGGCAGGGGTACGAGAAACTGTTTTTT.

The chain couples TRBV28 to TRBJ1-5, with 7 bases that match TRBD1. With 7 bases clipped from V and 4 bases from J, the junction kept 13 bases outside the gene matches. CDR1 is MDHEN and CDR2 is SYDVKM in the germline V gene. CDR3 length: 16 amino acids. The CDR3 DNA is TGTGCCAGCATGCGGGCAGGGGGTAATCTAAATCAGCCCCAGCATTTT. Translated: CASMRAGGNLNQPQHF. The full variable domain, completed using reference TRBV28 and TRBJ1-5, is DVKVTQSSRYLVKRTGEKVFLECVQDMDHENMFWYRQDPGLGLRLIYFSYDVKMKEKGDIPEGYSVSREKKERFSLILESASTNQTSMYLCASMRAGGNLNQPQHFGDGTRLSIL.

The chain couples TRBV24-1 to TRBJ2-1, with a tentative D call TRBD1 (5 bases). The CDR3 runs to 15 residues. With 3 bases removed from V and 4 bases from J, the gap between germline ends came to 12 bases. Germline V gene sequence: CDR1 KGHDR, CDR2 SFDVKD. The CDR3 bases are TGTGCCACCAGTGATATAGACAGCAAATACAATGAGCAGTTCTTC. This translates into CATSDIDSKYNEQFF.

The J gene is TRBJ2-4, the V gene TRBV5-6; 8 bases match TRBD1. The CDR3 covers 14 residues. The trim removed 4 bases at V and 4 bases at J, leaving 4 bases unmatched. The germline CDR1 and CDR2 sequences are SGHDT and YYEEEE. CDR3 region: CASSLDRGKNIQYF. The CDR3 DNA is TGTGCCAGCAGCCTAGACAGGGGAAAAAACATTCAGTACTTC. Based on the CDR3 plus reference TRBV5-6 and TRBJ2-4, the full variable domain is DAGVTQSPTHLIKTRGQQVTLRCSPKSGHDTVSWYQQALGQGPQFIFQYYEEEERQRGNFPDRFSGHQFPNYSSELNVNALLLGDSALYLCASSLDRGKNIQYFGAGTRLSVL.

The DNA of the CDR3 is TGTGCCTGGAGGAGAGGCGAAAAACTGTTTTTT. Its translation is CAWRRGEKLFF. The chain uses TRBV30 and TRBJ1-4; D not certain. Trimming cost V 3 bases and J 8 bases, with 7 bases left between them. Germline loops: CDR1 GTSNPN, CDR2 SVGIG (reference sequence). CDR3 length equals 11 residues.

The CDR3 protein is CASSNPGFNQPQHF. The CDR3 nucleotides are TGTGCCAGCAGCAATCCGGGATTCAATCAGCCCCAGCATTTT. V usage is TRBV7-8 and J usage is TRBJ1-5; D unresolved. V gave up 5 bases and J gave up 3 bases, with 11 bases separating them. This CDR3 has 14 amino acids. Germline loops: CDR1 SGHVS, CDR2 FQNEAQ.

This chain uses TRBV5-5 with TRBJ2-1; D perhaps matches TRBD1 (6 bases). V was pared by 4 bases and J by 5 bases, with 16 bases between. CDR3 length equals 15 residues. Germline V lookup: CDR1 SGHKS, CDR2 YYEKEE (reference sequence). In DNA, the CDR3 is TGTGCCAGCAGCGGAAACAGGGCCCTAAACAATGAGCAGTTCTTC. Encoded protein: CASSGNRALNNEQFF.

The rearrangement links TRBV5-4 to TRBJ1-2; possible D gene TRBD1, 5 bases. Trimming cost V 5 bases and J 8 bases, with 13 bases left between them. CDR1 is SGHNT and CDR2 is YYREEE in the germline V gene (reference sequence). The CDR3 contains 12 residues. Here the CDR3 reads CASRGRGYGYTF. The CDR3 nucleotides are TGTGCCAGCAGGGGGCGGGGTTACGGCTACACCTTC.

The CDR3 loop is CASSPEGTGNGYTF. DNA for the CDR3: TGTGCCAGCAGTCCCGAAGGGACAGGGAATGGCTACACCTTC. This chain links TRBV2 with TRBJ1-2; 9 bases agree with TRBD1. The V gene's germline CDR1 is SNHLY and CDR2 FYNNEI. Trimming removed 5 bases from V and 6 bases from J; junction bases left unmatched: 7. The CDR3 consists of 14 residues.

The V gene is TRBV5-5, the J gene TRBJ1-1; 8 positions agree with TRBD1. CDR1 is SGHKS and CDR2 is YYEKEE in the germline V gene (reference sequence). Trimming took 1 base from V and 5 from J; bases not matched to a gene: 7. The CDR3 length is 15 residues. CDR3 sequence (DNA): TGTGCCAGCAGCTTGATACAGGGGGATCGGACTGAAGCTTTCTTT. This encodes CASSLIQGDRTEAFF. Combining the CDR3 with reference TRBV5-5 and TRBJ1-1 gives the whole variable domain DAGVTQSPTHLIKTRGQQVTLRCSPISGHKSVSWYQQVLGQGPQFIFQYYEKEERGRGNFPDRFSARQFPNYSSELNVNALLLGDSALYLCASSLIQGDRTEAFFGQGTRLTVV.

This clone has only one observation. The chain couples TRBV7-2 to TRBJ2-1; D is unresolved. This CDR3 has 13 amino acids. CDR1 is SGHTA, CDR2 FQGNSA, per germline. V was cut by 1 base and J by 5 bases, with 6 bases left in between. Here the CDR3 reads CASSLGVNNEQFF. Written as DNA, the CDR3 is TGTGCCAGCAGCTTAGGCGTTAACAATGAGCAGTTCTTC.

The rearrangement links TRBV5-5 to TRBJ1-6; 8 bases are a match to TRBD1. Germline trimming cut 3 bases from V and 9 bases from J; bases unmatched to any gene: 14. Germline loops: CDR1 SGHKS, CDR2 YYEKEE (reference sequence). The CDR3 consists of 17 residues. CDR3 protein: CASSSYTGGLSGSPLHF. CDR3 DNA: TGTGCCAGCAGCTCATATACAGGGGGTCTTAGCGGTTCACCCCTCCACTTT.

This chain uses TRBV10-3 with TRBJ1-5, with D possibly being TRBD1 (6 bases). Trimming took 5 bases from V and 1 from J, leaving 9 bases between them. Germline V lookup: CDR1 ENHRY, CDR2 SYGVKD. The CDR3 sequence is 14 residues long. The CDR3 DNA reads TGTGCCATCAGTCCCGACAGGAGCAATCAGCCCCAGCATTTT. Its protein product is CAISPDRSNQPQHF.

The chain carries TRBV25-1 and TRBJ1-1, with 8 bases identical to TRBD1. The CDR3 covers 14 residues. Germline trimming cut 4 bases from V and 5 bases from J; bases unmatched to any gene: 6. CDR1 is MGHDK and CDR2 is SYGVNS in the germline V gene. The CDR3, as DNA: TGTGCCAGCAGTGTGCAGGGGGCTGGGACTGAAGCTTTCTTT. Amino acids: CASSVQGAGTEAFF.

V and J are TRBV18 and TRBJ2-3; 10 bases map to TRBD1. Germline CDR1 KGHSH, CDR2 LQKENI. V shed 5 bases and J 10 bases; nucleotides not matched to a gene: 6. This CDR3 spans 13 amino acids. As DNA, the CDR3 is TGTGCCAGCTCATTATCCGGGACAGGGGCGCAGTATTTT. As protein: CASSLSGTGAQYF. Supplemented by reference TRBV18 and TRBJ2-3, the full variable domain reads NAGVMQNPRHLVRRRGQEARLRCSPMKGHSHVYWYRQLPEEGLKFMVYLQKENIIDESGMPKERFSAEFPKEGPSILRIQQVVRGDSAAYFCASSLSGTGAQYFGPGTRLTVL.